This T cell receptor beta chain emerged from a study of shared clonotypes between healthy human individuals. Study results and limitations: Compared with clonotypes that all four donors shared, non-shared clonotypes had lower generation probabilities.

Naive CD8 isolation took CD45RO-negative cells positively selected for CCR7 and excluded terminally differentiated effector memory CD45RA+ cells. Method: immunoSEQ multiplex PCR; TCRdb's copy keeps in-frame clones and lacks some. The sample lists millions of clones, about 95% seen once, with about 1.1% in the top ten. As concerns this clone: Its target is unknown.

The V segment lost 7 bases and the J segment 7 bases; nucleotides outside the gene matches: 21. The CDR3 contains 17 residues. The V gene's germline CDR1 is LNHDA and CDR2 SQIVND (reference sequence). The TCR was taken from a man aged 18 to 29 in good health. The specimen sequenced was naive CD8+ T cells sorted from blood. V usage is TRBV19 and J usage is TRBJ2-7; 8 bases line up with TRBD1. The CDR3 DNA sequence: TGTGCCAGTAATCCCATCCGACAGGGGACGTTTTTGGGAGAGCAGTACTTC. Translating gives CASNPIRQGTFLGEQYF.